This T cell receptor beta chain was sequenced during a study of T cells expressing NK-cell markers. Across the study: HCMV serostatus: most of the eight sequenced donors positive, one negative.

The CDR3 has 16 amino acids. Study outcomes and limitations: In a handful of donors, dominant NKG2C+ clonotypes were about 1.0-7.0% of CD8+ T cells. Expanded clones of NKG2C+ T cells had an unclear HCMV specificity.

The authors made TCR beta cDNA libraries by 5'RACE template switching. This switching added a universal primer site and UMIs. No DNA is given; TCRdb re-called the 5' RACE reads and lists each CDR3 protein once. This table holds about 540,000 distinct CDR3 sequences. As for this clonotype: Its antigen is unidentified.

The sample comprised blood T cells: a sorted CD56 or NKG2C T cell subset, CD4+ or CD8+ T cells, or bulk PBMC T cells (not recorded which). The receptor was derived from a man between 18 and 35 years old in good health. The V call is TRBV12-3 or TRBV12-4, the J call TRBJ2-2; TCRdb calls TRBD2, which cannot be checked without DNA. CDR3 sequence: CASTPGLALDTGELFF.